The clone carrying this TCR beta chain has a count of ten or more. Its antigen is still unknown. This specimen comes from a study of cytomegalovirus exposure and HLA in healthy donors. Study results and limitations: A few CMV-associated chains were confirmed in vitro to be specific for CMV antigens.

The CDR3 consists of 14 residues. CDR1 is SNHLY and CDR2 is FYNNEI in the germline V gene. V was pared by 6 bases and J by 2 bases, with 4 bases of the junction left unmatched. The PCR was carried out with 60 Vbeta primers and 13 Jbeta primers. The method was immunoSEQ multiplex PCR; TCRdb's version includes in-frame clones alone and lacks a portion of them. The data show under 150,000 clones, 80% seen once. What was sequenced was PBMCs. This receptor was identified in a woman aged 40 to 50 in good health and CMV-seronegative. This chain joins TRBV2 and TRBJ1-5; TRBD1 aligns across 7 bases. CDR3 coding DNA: TGTGCCAGCAGGATCGGGACAGGCAATCAGCCCCAGCATTTT. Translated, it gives CASRIGTGNQPQHF.